This T cell receptor beta chain was observed in a study of T cells in localized non-small cell lung cancer. TCRdb's table, derived via immunoSEQ multiplex PCR, lists solely in-frame clones and lacks some. The sample carries about 56,000 clones, 75% to 90% recorded once. Findings of the study overall: Sequencing was restricted to one tumor region; therefore, heterogeneity remains possible.

Germline trimming cut 4 bases from V and 5 bases from J; bases unmatched to any gene: 6. CDR1 SGHKS and CDR2 YYEKEE come from the germline V gene (reference sequence). This CDR3 is 14 amino acids long. In the case of this clone: Its antigen is still unknown.

The source material was peripheral blood, sampled before any cancer treatment. The rearrangement joins TRBV5-5 to TRBJ2-1; 7 bases map to TRBD2. This TCR derives from a woman aged 35-75 years with stage I lung adenocarcinoma. The CDR3 DNA reads as TGTGCCAGCAGCCATTACGGGACTAACAATGAGCAGTTCTTC. Translated, it gives CASSHYGTNNEQFF.